This TCR beta chain was profiled in a study of beta chain features in type 1 diabetes (dated by TCRdb to the late 2010s). Regarding the research as a whole: No differences in mean age, gender distribution, total cell number or subset yield were found between patients and healthy donors. A total of about 100,000,000 sorted cells were examined across all samples, and RNA yield correlated strongly with the number of cells per subset. In the study, TCRB repertoires of sorted circulating CD4+ T cell subsets from recently diagnosed type 1 diabetes patients were compared with those of matched healthy donors. Naive and central memory subsets were obtained from all 30 or so donors, but regulatory and stem cell-like memory subsets were isolated from only 8 patients and 8 healthy donors. The investigation overall reported the following: At VDJ recombination sites, patients with type 1 diabetes made fewer insertions and deleted more nucleotides, a pattern implying thymic rearrangement abnormalities. Type 1 diabetes patients showed a moderate but significant shortening of TCRB CDR3 length in all four CD4+ subsets. Only small numbers of individuals were included in the HLA sub-analyses, which left unresolved whether HLA type had any influence on TCRB rearrangement. Because cDNA was sequenced instead of genomic DNA, highly expressing activated cells could be over-represented, though the groups showed no difference in activation or CD3 levels. Naive, central memory and regulatory TCRB repertoires appeared more similar among patients than among healthy donors. Shorter templates might be favored by PCR, yet because patient and control samples were amplified and corrected together, any such skew would affect both groups equally.

The entire amount of isolated RNA was reverse transcribed using the High Capacity cDNA Reverse Transcription Kit, so the sequenced TCRB transcripts were expressed ones. Deep immunoSEQ sequencing was performed on naive, central memory and regulatory T cell samples, with an average of roughly 3.3 million total reads per sample. Sorted cells were lysed in RLT buffer, and RNA was extracted using DNase-treated RNeasy Micro or Mini kits according to cell number. To prevent cross-contamination, each cell subset was processed individually, whereas patient and healthy donor samples were processed jointly. TCRB sequences were amplified from cDNA with the immunoSEQ multiplex PCR, producing 87-bp fragments spanning the CDR3 region. Sequencing of the amplicons was performed on the Illumina HiSeq platform. The published analysis was carried out like this. Synthetic template baselines were used to correct PCR bias computationally, reads within Hamming distance 2 were collapsed together, and singletons that could not be merged were discarded. Reads were aligned against IMGT to assign V, D and J genes, CDR3 length and insertions or deletions at six rearrangement sites. Within each subset, clonotype counts were normalized to sorted cell number, after which true diversity and Gini coefficients were computed with the tcR R package. The overlap coefficient, calculated on TCRB nucleotide sequences, was used to quantify repertoire sharing. The table comes from immuneACCESS by way of TCRdb, which keeps in-frame sequences with V and J called. Part of the clones is missing from these tables; in studies checked, under half for an unresolved V gene and the rest for unknown reasons. V and J calls plus clone size are reproduced from that table; the DNA served to infer D and trimming. A total of about 130,000 clones appear in this sample, about 9.2% of them only once. The ten biggest clones cover around 0.68% of the sample.

As regards this clone: What this receptor recognizes is not known. No much larger clone is present one base from it, and per-base qualities are unavailable.

From each donor, a single peripheral blood sample of approximately 0.11 L on average was drawn into heparinised tubes. Using a panel that included CD45RO, CCR7, CD25, CD127, CD95 and CD27, naive, central memory, regulatory and stem cell-like memory CD4+ T cells were sorted on a BD FACSAria II. Every sorted population had a purity above 95%. PBMCs were isolated immediately by Lymphoprep density gradient centrifugation and stained directly without culture. To minimize batch effects, samples were stained and sorted in pairs, one healthy donor with one patient per experiment. Material for sequencing was central memory CD4+ T cells from blood. This receptor was obtained from a young man in good health.

Here the CDR3 is given as CASSKNRGRETQYF. The DNA reads TGTGCCAGCAGCAAAAACAGGGGAAGGGAGACCCAGTACTTC. Rearrangement joined TRBV5-8 to TRBJ2-5; TRBD1 fits 7 bases in the junction. The germline V and J ends show losses of 4 bases and 5 bases respectively, and no gene match explains 8 bases of the junction. The CDR3 measures 14 amino acids from cysteine to phenylalanine. Only the CDR3 DNA stays, 42 bases, in frame from base 1. CDR1 and CDR2, per the germline V gene, are SGHTS and YDEGEE.